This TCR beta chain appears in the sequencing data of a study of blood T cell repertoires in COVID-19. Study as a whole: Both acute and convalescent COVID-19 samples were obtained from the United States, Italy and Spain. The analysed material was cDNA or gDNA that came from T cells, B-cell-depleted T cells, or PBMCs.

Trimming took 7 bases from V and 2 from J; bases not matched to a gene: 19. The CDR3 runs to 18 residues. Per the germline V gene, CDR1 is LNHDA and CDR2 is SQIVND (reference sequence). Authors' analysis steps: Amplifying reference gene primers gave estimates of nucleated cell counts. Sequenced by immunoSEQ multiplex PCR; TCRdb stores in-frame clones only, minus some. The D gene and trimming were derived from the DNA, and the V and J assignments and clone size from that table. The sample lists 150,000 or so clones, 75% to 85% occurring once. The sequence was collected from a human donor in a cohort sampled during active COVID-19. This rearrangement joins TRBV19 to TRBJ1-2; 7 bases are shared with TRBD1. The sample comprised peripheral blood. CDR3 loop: CASTESLLRDRVNYGYTF. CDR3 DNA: TGTGCCAGTACGGAATCCTTACTCCGGGACAGAGTAAACTATGGCTACACCTTC.